This TCR beta chain came from a study of T-cell reconstitution after alpha-beta-depleted transplantation in children. Overall study findings and caveats: Where some patients showed high TCRbeta diversity at day 60, it came from recipient T cells and thymic progenitors that had survived. Reportedly, alpha-beta T cells present about two months post-transplant originated from several hundred expanded clones of graft origin. T-cell counts and diversity at one year post-transplant came mainly from newly produced T cells.

The germline V gene has CDR1 SQVTM and CDR2 ANQGSEA. V was shortened by 4 bases and J by 2 bases, with 12 bases between the two germline ends. The CDR3 sequence is 14 residues long. TCRbeta library construction was performed incorporating unique molecular identifiers. MiXCR, run by TCRdb on the PCR reads, gives a single entry per CDR3 protein. Of under 70,000 distinct CDR3 sequences listed, under 13% are singletons. This clonotype was recorded many times. Its antigen is still unknown. The source was PBMCs, collected before TCRalphabeta/CD19-depleted stem cell transplant. This TCR was sampled from a boy aged 10-17 years with acute myeloid leukemia, due to receive a stem cell transplant. V is TRBV29-1 and J is TRBJ1-3; weak D call: TRBD1 (6 bases). The CDR3 nucleotides are TGCAGCGTTGCGGCCAGGGGAGCTGGAAACACCATATATTTT. Its protein is CSVAARGAGNTIYF.